This record concerns one TCR beta chain sequence. These data come from a study of T cell changes during pregnancy in multiple sclerosis. This CDR3 region has 17 residues. V dropped 0 bases and J dropped 10; count of bases not matched to a gene: 10. From germline, CDR1 is LGHNA and CDR2 YSLEER. Measured with immunoSEQ multiplex PCR; TCRdb has only the in-frame clones, and not every one. The sample holds fewer than 70,000 clones, about 86% seen once. The rearrangement joins TRBV4-3 to TRBJ1-6; 9 bases line up with TRBD1. This TCR came from a human donor whose cells served as feeder cells for cultures in a pregnancy study. The sequencing sample was made of peripheral blood from another person, used as feeder cells. The CDR3 DNA reads as TGCGCCAGCAGCCAAGACGGTCCGGGACAGGGTATATCACCCCTCCACTTT. Translation: CASSQDGPGQGISPLHF.